Reported below is one T cell receptor (beta chain). As yet, its antigen is unknown. The data derive from a study of beta chain features in type 1 diabetes. Overall study: Cell yields, gender and age were comparable in patients and healthy donors.

Purity exceeded 95% in all sorted populations. As every portion of the isolated RNA was reverse transcribed, the sequencing read expressed TCRB transcripts. Generated by immunoSEQ multiplex PCR, the TCRdb table keeps only in-frame clones and is missing some. The sample lists 600,000 or so clones; under 15% were seen once. The V gene's germline CDR1 is SQVTM and CDR2 ANQGSEA. V lost 8 bases, J lost 5 bases, and 6 bases stayed unmatched. CDR3 length: 12 residues. General study results and limits: Cells with high TCR expression could be over-represented by cDNA sequencing. Type 1 diabetes patients showed a moderate but significant shortening of TCRB CDR3s in all four CD4+ subsets.

Sequencing input: naive CD4+ T cells from blood. This clonotype was obtained from a man younger than 45 with type 1 diabetes. The V gene is TRBV29-1, the J gene TRBJ2-5; 9 positions match TRBD1. The CDR3, as DNA: TGCAGCTTGGGAGGACAGGGGGAGACCCAGTACTTC. Residues: CSLGGQGETQYF.